This T cell receptor beta chain was identified during a study of beta chain features in type 1 diabetes. Study-level findings and limits: Among patients, naive, central memory and Treg TCRB repertoires appeared more similar than among healthy donors. PCR could preferentially amplify shorter templates, alike in patients and controls. The study found fewer insertions and more deletions at VDJ junctions in type 1 diabetes patients. Type 1 diabetes patients showed a moderate but significant shortening of TCRB CDR3s in all four CD4+ subsets.

Deletions cut 0 bases from V and 7 bases from J, with 6 bases between. Germline V lookup: CDR1 SNHLY, CDR2 FYNNEI. CDR3 length: 12 residues. Every isolated RNA sample was fully reverse transcribed, so sequencing captured expressed TCRB transcripts. Profiling relied on immunoSEQ multiplex PCR, and the TCRdb table lists in-frame clones only, not all of them. Among 150,000 to 200,000 clones listed, roughly 60% were seen once. Worth noting for this clone: Antigen unknown.

The sample was naive CD4+ T cells from blood. This clonotype originated in a man under 40 with type 1 diabetes. This sequence joins TRBV2 and TRBJ1-2; no clear D gene. CDR3 nucleotide sequence: TGTGCCAGCAGTGAAGCGCCGTCTGGCTACACCTTC. Translated, it gives CASSEAPSGYTF.